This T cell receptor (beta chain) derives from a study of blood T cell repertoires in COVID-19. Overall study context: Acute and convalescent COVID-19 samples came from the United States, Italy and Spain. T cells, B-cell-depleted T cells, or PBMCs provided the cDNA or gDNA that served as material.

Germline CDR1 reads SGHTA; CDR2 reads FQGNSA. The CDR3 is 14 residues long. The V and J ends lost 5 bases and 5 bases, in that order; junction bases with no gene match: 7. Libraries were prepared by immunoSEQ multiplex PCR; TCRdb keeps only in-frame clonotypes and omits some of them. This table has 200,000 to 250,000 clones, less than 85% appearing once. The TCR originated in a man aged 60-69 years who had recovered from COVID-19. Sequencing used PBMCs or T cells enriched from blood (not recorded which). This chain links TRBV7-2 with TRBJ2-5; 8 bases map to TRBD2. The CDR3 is CASSNSGGGETQYF. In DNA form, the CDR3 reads TGTGCCAGCAGCAACAGCGGGGGTGGGGAGACCCAGTACTTC.